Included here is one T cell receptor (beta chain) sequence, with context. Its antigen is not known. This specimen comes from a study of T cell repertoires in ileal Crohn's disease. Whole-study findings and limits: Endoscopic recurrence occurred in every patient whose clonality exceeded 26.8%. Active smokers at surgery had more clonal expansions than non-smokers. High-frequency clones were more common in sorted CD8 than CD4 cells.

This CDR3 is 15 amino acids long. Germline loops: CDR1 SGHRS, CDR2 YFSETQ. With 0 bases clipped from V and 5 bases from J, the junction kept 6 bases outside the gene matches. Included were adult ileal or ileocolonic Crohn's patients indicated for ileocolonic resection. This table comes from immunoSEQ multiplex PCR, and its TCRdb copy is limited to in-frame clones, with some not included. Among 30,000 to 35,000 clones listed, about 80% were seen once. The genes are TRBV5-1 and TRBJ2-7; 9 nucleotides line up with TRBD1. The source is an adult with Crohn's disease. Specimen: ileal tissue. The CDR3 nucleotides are TGCGCCAGCAGCTTGGGAGGACAGGGGTGGAACGAGCAGTACTTC. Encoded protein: CASSLGGQGWNEQYF.